The count of the clone carrying this T cell receptor (beta chain) is one. The antigen remains unidentified. This specimen comes from a study of blood T cells in healthy people across ages. Findings and limits, study-wide: PBMCs went unsorted, and a conclusive naive versus antigen-experienced comparison was therefore prevented.

V was trimmed by 4 bases and J by 6 bases, leaving 10 bases between them. The CDR3 has 12 residues. Germline V lookup: CDR1 SEHNR, CDR2 FQNEAQ (reference sequence). It was with a sample-barcoded 5' primer and a J-beta primer mix that a second PCR of about 6 to 12 cycles was run. One entry per CDR3 protein, called by TCRdb with MiXCR from the 5' RACE reads. This table has about a million distinct CDR3 sequences, around 48% appearing once. The sequenced material came from blood. This sequence was found in a young man in good health. This chain links TRBV7-9 with TRBJ2-7; D might be TRBD1 (5 bases). DNA for the CDR3: TGTGCCAGCAGCTGGGCAGGGTTCGAGCAGTACTTC. Protein: CASSWAGFEQYF.